What follows are 8 T cell receptor beta chains derived from one specimen sequenced in a study of tumor-infiltrating lymphocytes in primary liver carcinoma. It was unsorted whole blood that yielded blood RNA, and germline DNA was also extracted. Reverse transcription of approximately 0.55 ug total RNA with a constant-region primer produced TCR beta cDNA. TCR beta libraries came from three nested multiplex PCR rounds using slightly modified ARM-PCR. With TRBV1-TRBV30 forward primers and a C-beta reverse primer, the first two PCR rounds were run for nine to eleven cycles each. TCRdb processed the multiplex PCR reads anew with MiXCR; each CDR3 protein has one entry. Among 300,000 to 400,000 distinct CDR3 sequences listed, about 61% were seen once. The sample was peripheral blood. The receptors were gathered from a man aged 35-49 years with primary liver carcinoma and hepatitis B virus infection.

This clonotype was picked up a small number of times. This chain uses TRBV10-2 with TRBJ2-3; 11 bases agree with TRBD1. Germline V CDR1 and CDR2: WSHSY, SAAADI. This CDR3 region has 15 residues. The trim removed 6 bases at V and 4 bases at J, leaving 6 bases unmatched. As DNA, the CDR3 is TGCGCCAGCAGGGACAGGGGGCAGGCCGCAGATACGCAGTATTTT. Its protein product is CASRDRGQAADTQYF.

Notes on this clonotype: Its ends do not fully match the called genes, so a read error is possible. The chain is built from TRBV4-3 and TRBJ1-4, with 7 nucleotides matching TRBD1. CDR1 LGHNA and CDR2 YSLEER come from the germline V gene. This CDR3 contains 14 residues. In DNA form, the CDR3 reads TGCGCCAGCAACCAAGGACAGGTCGAGGAAAAACTGTTTTTT. It encodes CASNQGQVEEKLFF.

This clonotype was seen more than once but under ten times. The chain carries TRBV7-8 and TRBJ2-1; D may be TRBD2 (5 bases). Germline loops: CDR1 SGHVS, CDR2 FQNEAQ. The ends were cut back, 5 bases at V and 5 bases at J, with 16 bases in the middle. The CDR3 extends over 15 amino acids. The CDR3 sequence is CASSGSGDLDNEQFF. The CDR3 bases are TGTGCCAGCAGCGGGAGCGGAGACTTAGACAATGAGCAGTTCTTC.

This sequence joins TRBV25-1 and TRBJ2-5; 8 bases are shared with TRBD2. The CDR3 sequence is 11 residues long. Germline V gene lookup returns CDR1 MGHDK and CDR2 SYGVNS. V shed 10 bases and J 5 bases; nucleotides not matched to a gene: 3. CDR3 region: CATVAGETQYF. CDR3 nucleotides: TGTGCCACAGTAGCGGGGGAGACCCAGTACTTC. Full variable domain (outside the CDR3, taken from reference TRBV25-1 and TRBJ2-5): EADIYQTPRYLVIGTGKKITLECSQTMGHDKMYWYQQDPGMELHLIHYSYGVNSTEKGDLSSESTVSRIRTEHFPLTLESARPSHTSQYLCATVAGETQYFGPGTRLLVL.

The V and J genes are TRBV6-5 and TRBJ2-1; 7 bases align to TRBD1. Trimming cost V 9 bases and J 13 bases; bases outside gene matches: 18. The CDR3 has 14 residues. Germline assignment: CDR1 MNHEY and CDR2 SVGAGI. CDR3 in DNA: TGTGCCAGTAGTGTGACTTGGGACAGCGAGACCCAGTTCTTC. Its protein is CASSVTWDSETQFF.

This clonotype was seen repeatedly, ten times or more. A much larger clone lies one base from this, so it may be a read error. The CDR3 spells CASGGNTEAFF. CDR3 nucleotides: TGTGCCAGCGGCGGGAACACTGAAGCTTTCTTT. The chain uses TRBV6-1 and TRBJ1-1; the D is unclear. Germline V CDR1 and CDR2: MNHNS, SASEGT. V dropped 8 bases and J dropped 1 base, with 5 bases sitting between them. This CDR3 has 11 amino acids.

About this clonotype itself: Since a much larger clone is just one base distant, this may be a read error. V gene TRBV29-1 combines with J gene TRBJ2-3; 8 positions match TRBD2. J lost 6 bases, V lost 8 bases, and 7 bases had no gene match. From germline, CDR1 is SQVTM and CDR2 ANQGSEA. The length of the CDR3 is 12 residues. The CDR3 DNA reads as TGCAGCATGAGCGGGAGAACGGATACGCAGTATTTT. Translating gives CSMSGRTDTQYF.

This clonotype was seen once. The junction shows a germline mismatch at one end, possibly a read error. The chain links TRBV11-2 to TRBJ2-5, with 7 bases that match TRBD1. The germline V gene encodes CDR1 SGHAT and CDR2 FQNNGV. The CDR3 extends over 14 amino acids. The CDR3 nucleotides are TGTGCCGGCAGCTGGGACAGCAGCCAAGAGACCCAGTACTTC. It codes for CAGSWDSSQETQYF.